The rows below give T cell receptor beta chains drawn from one sample of a study of CD8+CD57+ T cells in acquired aplastic anemia. TCRdb analysed the reads with MiXCR anew, one entry per CDR3 protein. Here the sample spans under 200,000 distinct CDR3 sequences, roughly half being singletons. Sequenced: sorted CD4+, CD8+, or CD8+CD57+ T cells (not recorded which) from PBMCs. These receptors all stem from a human donor with aplastic anemia. Each CDR3 is given with its conserved first and last residue. Size values are once, few and many counts, or a class for expanded clones, and some rows have none.

clone_size,j_call,cdr3_length,v_call,cdr3_aa
-,TRBJ2-1,17,TRBV15,CATSRGRLAGTDNEQFF
many,TRBJ2-5,13,TRBV5-4,CASSLPPVETQYF
-,TRBJ2-7,15,TRBV20-1,CSARDRARTSIEQYF
many,TRBJ2-3,15,TRBV12-3/TRBV12-4,CASSLWGRGTDTQYF
many,TRBJ2-7,17,TRBV4-3,CASSLIRDGTVLGEQYF
-,TRBJ2-7,14,TRBV10-2,CASSSWRENYEQYF
many,TRBJ1-3,17,TRBV7-2,CASSIAGGGSSGNTIYF
-,TRBJ2-1,15,TRBV20-1,CSARGTGTVTNEQFF
-,TRBJ2-7,17,TRBV20-1,CSARDLDSGRSSYEQYF
many,TRBJ1-1,13,TRBV7-2,CASSLGPGGSAFF
-,TRBJ2-1,13,TRBV29-1,CSVAGRSYNEQFF
-,TRBJ2-1,15,TRBV20-1,CSARDRWIAGDEQFF
-,TRBJ1-6,16,TRBV2,CASRGDRNTYNSPLHF
-,TRBJ1-1,13,TRBV7-9,CASSFGGATEAFF
-,TRBJ2-7,13,TRBV7-8,CASSFGGNYEQYF
many,TRBJ1-2,15,TRBV5-6,CASSWDRGRPYGYTF
-,TRBJ2-7,15,TRBV11-1,CASSQGLANSYEQYF
many,TRBJ2-1,13,TRBV7-9,CASRDYRDNEQFF
-,TRBJ2-7,14,TRBV25-1,CASSLSQRGYEQYF
-,TRBJ2-7,16,TRBV20-1,CSARPSAGNPSYEQYF
-,TRBJ1-5,13,TRBV19,CASSEASNQPQHF
-,TRBJ2-3,14,TRBV5-1,CASSELGQESDQTF
-,TRBJ1-2,13,TRBV10-3,CAISESKGFGYTF
once,TRBJ1-1,14,TRBV10-3,CAISESGVGTEAFF
many,TRBJ2-4,13,TRBV19,CASSPRTGGIQYF
many,TRBJ2-7,15,TRBV25-1,CASSEFGGGGREQYF
many,TRBJ1-4,16,TRBV7-9,CASSPGTGQGSEKLFF
few,TRBJ1-4,14,TRBV2,CASSVSRMPEKLFF
-,TRBJ2-5,13,TRBV25-1,CASSNQGEETQYF
many,TRBJ2-1,17,TRBV5-1,CASSVGGQGLPYNEQFF
-,TRBJ1-4,18,TRBV10-3,CATIAKGTGPSTNEKLFF
-,TRBJ2-4,14,TRBV5-5,CASSYRDRKNIQYF
-,TRBJ2-7,14,TRBV24-1,CATSAGRDGYEQYF
-,TRBJ1-6,13,TRBV20-1,CSARRQHNSPLHF
-,TRBJ2-1,15,TRBV2,CASSVLAGGHNEQFF
-,TRBJ1-3,15,TRBV15,CATSRAQGTGNTIYF
-,TRBJ2-7,14,TRBV19,CASSMIRREVEQYF
-,TRBJ2-6,17,TRBV25-1,CASSGQGVPSGANVLTF